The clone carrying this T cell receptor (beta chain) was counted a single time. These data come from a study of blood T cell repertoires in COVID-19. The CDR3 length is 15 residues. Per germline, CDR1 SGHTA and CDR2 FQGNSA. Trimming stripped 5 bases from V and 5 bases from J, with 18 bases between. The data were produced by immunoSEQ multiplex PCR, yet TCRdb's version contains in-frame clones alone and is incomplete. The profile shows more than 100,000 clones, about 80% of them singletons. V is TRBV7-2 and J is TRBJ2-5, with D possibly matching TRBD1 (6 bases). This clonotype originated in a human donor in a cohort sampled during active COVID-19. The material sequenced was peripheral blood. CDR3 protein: CASSPQGSSMETQYF. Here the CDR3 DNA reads TGTGCCAGCAGCCCGCAGGGGTCCTCGATGGAGACCCAGTACTTC.